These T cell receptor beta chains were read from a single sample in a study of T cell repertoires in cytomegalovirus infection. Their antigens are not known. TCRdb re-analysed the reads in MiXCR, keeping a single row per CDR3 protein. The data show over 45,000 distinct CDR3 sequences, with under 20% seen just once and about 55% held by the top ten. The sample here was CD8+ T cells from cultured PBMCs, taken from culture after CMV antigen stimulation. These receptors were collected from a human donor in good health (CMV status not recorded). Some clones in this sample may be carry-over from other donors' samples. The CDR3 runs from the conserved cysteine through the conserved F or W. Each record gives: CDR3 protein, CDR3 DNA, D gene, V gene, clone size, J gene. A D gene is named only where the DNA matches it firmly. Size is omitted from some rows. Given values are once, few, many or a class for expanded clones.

CDR3: CASSNAGGGSYEQYF
DNA: TGTGCCAGCAGTAACGCAGGGGGCGGCTCCTACGAGCAGTACTTC
D: TRBD1
V: TRBV6-2/TRBV6-3
size: .
J: TRBJ2-7

CDR3: CASSLSWTAYGYTF
DNA: TGTGCCAGCAGTTTATCTTGGACAGCCTATGGCTACACCTTC
D: .
V: TRBV12-3/TRBV12-4
size: many
J: TRBJ1-2

CDR3: CASSQGLVDTEAFF
DNA: TGCGCCAGCAGCCAGGGGCTAGTCGACACTGAAGCTTTCTTT
D: .
V: TRBV4-3
size: few
J: TRBJ1-1

CDR3: CASSAPGGRNGYTF
DNA: TGTGCCAGCAGTGCTCCGGGGGGGAGGAATGGCTACACCTTC
D: .
V: TRBV28
size: .
J: TRBJ1-2

CDR3: CASSLAGDYGYTF
DNA: TGTGCCAGCAGCTTGGCAGGGGACTATGGCTACACCTTC
D: .
V: TRBV11-3
size: many
J: TRBJ1-2

CDR3: CASSPRTTNEKLFF
DNA: TGTGCCAGCAGCCCCCGGACAACTAATGAAAAACTGTTTTTT
D: .
V: TRBV3-1
size: many
J: TRBJ1-4

CDR3: CASSQAQVSGEKLFF
DNA: TGTGCCAGCAGCCAAGCCCAAGTTTCGGGTGAAAAACTGTTTTTT
D: .
V: TRBV4-2
size: .
J: TRBJ1-4

CDR3: CASSPGHKYEQYF
DNA: TGTGCCAGTAGTCCGGGACACAAGTACGAGCAGTACTTC
D: .
V: TRBV19
size: many
J: TRBJ2-7

CDR3: CASSIQQGNQPQHF
DNA: TGTGCCAGCAGTATCCAACAGGGGAATCAGCCCCAGCATTTT
D: TRBD1
V: TRBV27
size: many
J: TRBJ1-5

CDR3: CAIRKETGPEKYF
DNA: TGTGCCATCAGGAAAGAAACGGGACCCGAAAAATATTTT
D: .
V: TRBV12-3/TRBV12-4
size: many
J: TRBJ2-3

CDR3: CAWSVRMGDRFF
DNA: TGTGCCTGGAGTGTACGCATGGGGGATAGATTCTTC
D: .
V: TRBV30
size: few
J: TRBJ2-7

CDR3: CASSLALGGHEQFF
DNA: TGTGCCAGCAGCTTAGCGCTCGGGGGTCATGAGCAGTTCTTC
D: .
V: TRBV7-9
size: many
J: TRBJ2-1

CDR3: CASSLSSQGDDEKLFF
DNA: TGTGCCAGCAGTTTATCCTCACAGGGGGATGATGAAAAACTGTTTTTT
D: TRBD1
V: TRBV28
size: many
J: TRBJ1-4

CDR3: CASSLGALGSGSNEQFF
DNA: TGTGCCAGCAGCTTAGGAGCCCTAGGTAGCGGGAGCAATGAGCAGTTCTTC
D: TRBD2
V: TRBV7-9
size: few
J: TRBJ2-1

CDR3: CASSRRQGAEAFF
DNA: TGTGCCAGCAGTCGGCGGCAGGGGGCTGAAGCTTTCTTT
D: TRBD1
V: TRBV6-2/TRBV6-3
size: few
J: TRBJ1-1

CDR3: CASRGERTPNYGYTF
DNA: TGTGCCAGCAGGGGGGAGCGCACCCCTAACTATGGCTACACCTTC
D: .
V: TRBV2
size: many
J: TRBJ1-2

CDR3: CASSSTTGRVSGSNSPLHF
DNA: TGTGCCAGCAGCTCCACGACAGGGAGGGTTTCAGGCAGTAATTCACCCCTCCACTTT
D: TRBD1
V: TRBV7-9
size: few
J: TRBJ1-6

CDR3: CASSFMWDSNQPQHF
DNA: TGTGCCAGCAGTTTTATGTGGGACAGCAATCAGCCCCAGCATTTT
D: .
V: TRBV12-3/TRBV12-4
size: .
J: TRBJ1-5

CDR3: CASSPRGQSSTEAFF
DNA: TGTGCCAGCAGTCCACGGGGACAGTCGAGCACTGAAGCTTTCTTT
D: TRBD1
V: TRBV12-3/TRBV12-4
size: many
J: TRBJ1-1

CDR3: CANRLREGSTGELFF
DNA: TGCGCCAACAGACTGCGGGAGGGCAGTACCGGGGAGCTGTTTTTT
D: TRBD2
V: TRBV4-3
size: .
J: TRBJ2-2

CDR3: CASSPRTTEKQFF
DNA: TGTGCCAGCAGCCCCAGGACTACTGAGAAGCAGTTCTTC
D: .
V: TRBV12-3/TRBV12-4
size: few
J: TRBJ2-1

CDR3: CASSSQGVGEQYF
DNA: TGTGCCAGCAGTTCCCAGGGGGTCGGTGAGCAGTACTTC
D: TRBD1
V: TRBV7-9
size: .
J: TRBJ2-7

CDR3: CASSLEASGSKNEQFF
DNA: TGTGCCAGCAGCTTGGAGGCTAGCGGGAGTAAGAATGAGCAGTTCTTC
D: TRBD2
V: TRBV5-4
size: many
J: TRBJ2-1

CDR3: CASPGAGNEQFF
DNA: TGTGCCAGCCCAGGGGCAGGGAATGAGCAGTTCTTC
D: .
V: TRBV2
size: .
J: TRBJ2-1

CDR3: CASSDGTGVDEQFF
DNA: TGTGCCAGCAGTGACGGGACAGGGGTCGATGAGCAGTTCTTC
D: TRBD1
V: TRBV25-1
size: many
J: TRBJ2-1

CDR3: CASSTLLAGEFWEQYF
DNA: TGTGCCAGCAGCACTCTACTAGCGGGAGAATTCTGGGAGCAGTACTTC
D: TRBD2
V: TRBV7-2
size: many
J: TRBJ2-7

CDR3: CASSDLDRAYNEQFF
DNA: TGTGCCAGCAGCGACCTGGACCGTGCCTACAATGAGCAGTTCTTC
D: .
V: TRBV7-8
size: many
J: TRBJ2-1

CDR3: CASKATGTAVYEQYF
DNA: TGTGCCAGTAAGGCCACCGGGACAGCAGTCTACGAGCAGTACTTC
D: TRBD1
V: TRBV19
size: .
J: TRBJ2-7

CDR3: CASSLWGQGLGTEAFF
DNA: TGTGCCAGCAGTCTATGGGGACAGGGGTTAGGGACTGAAGCTTTCTTT
D: TRBD1
V: TRBV28
size: many
J: TRBJ1-1

CDR3: CASSYAGETGELFF
DNA: TGTGCCAGCAGCTATGCGGGGGAAACCGGGGAGCTGTTTTTT
D: TRBD2
V: TRBV7-4
size: .
J: TRBJ2-2

CDR3: CASSLDWSGGIGEQYF
DNA: TGTGCCAGCAGCTTAGACTGGTCAGGGGGTATCGGCGAGCAGTACTTC
D: TRBD1
V: TRBV11-2
size: .
J: TRBJ2-7

CDR3: CASSLYARETQYF
DNA: TGTGCCAGCAGCCTCTATGCCAGGGAGACCCAGTACTTC
D: .
V: TRBV6-2/TRBV6-3
size: many
J: TRBJ2-5

CDR3: CASSQEGALSGANVLTF
DNA: TGCGCCAGCAGCCAAGAAGGGGCCCTTTCTGGGGCCAACGTCCTGACTTTC
D: .
V: TRBV4-3
size: .
J: TRBJ2-6

CDR3: CASAIRKDSILEQYF
DNA: TGTGCCAGCGCCATCCGGAAAGATTCGATACTTGAGCAGTACTTC
D: .
V: TRBV12-3/TRBV12-4
size: many
J: TRBJ2-7

CDR3: CASEQTFFYEQYF
DNA: TGTGCCAGCGAGCAGACCTTTTTCTACGAGCAGTACTTC
D: .
V: TRBV6-1
size: many
J: TRBJ2-7

CDR3: CATSTGDSTDTQYF
DNA: TGTGCCACCAGTACCGGGGACAGCACAGATACGCAGTATTTT
D: .
V: TRBV15
size: many
J: TRBJ2-3

CDR3: CASRSPGSFNEKLFF
DNA: TGTGCCAGCAGGAGCCCGGGGTCCTTTAATGAAAAACTGTTTTTT
D: .
V: TRBV7-9
size: many
J: TRBJ1-4

CDR3: CSAGGGRGNTEAFF
DNA: TGCAGTGCTGGAGGGGGCAGGGGGAACACTGAAGCTTTCTTT
D: TRBD1
V: TRBV20-1
size: .
J: TRBJ1-1

CDR3: CASSQGPGGPYEQYF
DNA: TGCGCCAGCAGCCAAGGGCCCGGCGGCCCCTACGAGCAGTACTTC
D: .
V: TRBV4-3
size: few
J: TRBJ2-7

CDR3: CASSGAFSGANVLTF
DNA: TGTGCCAGCAGCGGGGCCTTCTCTGGGGCCAACGTCCTGACTTTC
D: .
V: TRBV7-2
size: many
J: TRBJ2-6

CDR3: CASSFPESGLSTDTQYF
DNA: TGTGCCAGCAGCTTCCCCGAGTCAGGACTGAGCACAGATACGCAGTATTTT
D: .
V: TRBV7-6
size: many
J: TRBJ2-3

CDR3: CASSDGSGEKLFF
DNA: TGTGCCAGCAGCGACGGGTCAGGTGAAAAACTGTTTTTT
D: .
V: TRBV9
size: many
J: TRBJ1-4

CDR3: CASSLTRQGNTEAFF
DNA: TGTGCCAGCAGCTTAACGAGACAGGGGAACACTGAAGCTTTCTTT
D: TRBD1
V: TRBV11-2
size: .
J: TRBJ1-1

CDR3: CASSLAGGPTNEKLFF
DNA: TGTGCCAGCAGCTTAGCGGGAGGGCCAACTAATGAAAAACTGTTTTTT
D: .
V: TRBV7-2
size: large
J: TRBJ1-4

CDR3: CATSDTSGAVTGELFF
DNA: TGTGCCACCAGTGATACTAGCGGGGCGGTCACCGGGGAGCTGTTTTTT
D: TRBD2
V: TRBV24-1
size: .
J: TRBJ2-2

CDR3: CASSEPGGPGDTQYF
DNA: TGTGCCAGCAGTGAACCCGGGGGCCCTGGCGATACGCAGTATTTT
D: .
V: TRBV2
size: many
J: TRBJ2-3

CDR3: CASSLYRAGETQYF
DNA: TGTGCCAGCAGTTTATATCGGGCGGGAGAGACCCAGTACTTC
D: .
V: TRBV27
size: .
J: TRBJ2-5

CDR3: CASSLPDGGAGELFF
DNA: TGTGCCAGCAGCTTACCTGATGGGGGGGCCGGGGAGCTGTTTTTT
D: TRBD2
V: TRBV11-3
size: many
J: TRBJ2-2

CDR3: CASSVGMEGYGYTF
DNA: TGTGCCAGCAGCGTAGGTATGGAGGGCTATGGCTACACCTTC
D: .
V: TRBV9
size: few
J: TRBJ1-2

CDR3: CASNPRDSPNTEAFF
DNA: TGTGCCAGCAACCCCAGGGACAGTCCGAATACTGAAGCTTTCTTT
D: TRBD1
V: TRBV27
size: few
J: TRBJ1-1

CDR3: CASSLITGEYEQYF
DNA: TGTGCCAGCAGCTTAATTACAGGGGAGTACGAGCAGTACTTC
D: TRBD1
V: TRBV7-2
size: many
J: TRBJ2-7

CDR3: CASSQAGSTDTQYF
DNA: TGTGCCAGCAGTCAGGCGGGCAGCACAGATACGCAGTATTTT
D: .
V: TRBV12-3/TRBV12-4
size: few
J: TRBJ2-3

CDR3: CASIPGQFPGEQYF
DNA: TGTGCCAGCATCCCGGGACAGTTCCCAGGGGAGCAGTACTTC
D: TRBD1
V: TRBV6-2/TRBV6-3
size: few
J: TRBJ2-7

CDR3: CASSLRADDEQYF
DNA: TGTGCCAGCAGCTTAAGGGCGGATGACGAGCAGTACTTC
D: .
V: TRBV7-3
size: few
J: TRBJ2-7

CDR3: CAWGRLTDTQYF
DNA: TGTGCCTGGGGACGACTAACCGATACGCAGTATTTT
D: .
V: TRBV30
size: few
J: TRBJ2-3

CDR3: CASSPGRSYGYTF
DNA: TGTGCCAGCAGTCCCGGACGAAGCTATGGCTACACCTTC
D: .
V: TRBV6-5
size: many
J: TRBJ1-2

CDR3: CSVGREEAEAFF
DNA: TGCAGCGTTGGGAGGGAAGAGGCTGAAGCTTTCTTT
D: .
V: TRBV29-1
size: few
J: TRBJ1-1